The T cell receptor (beta chain) described here comes from a study of T-cell memory formation after mild COVID-19. About the research overall: TCR clusters were mostly confined to one donor each.

MiXCR was run by TCRdb on the 5' RACE reads, yielding one entry per CDR3 protein. The table shows hundreds of thousands of distinct CDR3 sequences, with approximately 19% occurring only once. This clonotype was counted only a few times. Antigen specificity is unknown. Germline V gene lookup returns CDR1 KGHSY and CDR2 FQNENV. This CDR3 has 14 residues. Trimming removed 0 bases from V and 0 bases from J, with 6 bases in between. Study-level points and caveats: Largely, contracting CD4+ clones fell within CM and EM, and contracting CD8+ clones within EMRA. Whereas later expanders leaned CD4+, clones contracting day 15 to 85 showed a balanced CD4/CD8 makeup.

The sequencing sample was made of PBMCs or a T cell subset sorted from them (not recorded which). The rearrangement joins TRBV16 to TRBJ2-7; D is unclear. The source is a man between 18 and 29 years old who had mild COVID-19 (a few samples of this study predate the infection). Cell type and time point are not known. The CDR3 region is CASSQSHSSYEQYF. The CDR3 DNA reads as TGTGCCAGCAGCCAATCCCACAGCTCCTACGAGCAGTACTTC.